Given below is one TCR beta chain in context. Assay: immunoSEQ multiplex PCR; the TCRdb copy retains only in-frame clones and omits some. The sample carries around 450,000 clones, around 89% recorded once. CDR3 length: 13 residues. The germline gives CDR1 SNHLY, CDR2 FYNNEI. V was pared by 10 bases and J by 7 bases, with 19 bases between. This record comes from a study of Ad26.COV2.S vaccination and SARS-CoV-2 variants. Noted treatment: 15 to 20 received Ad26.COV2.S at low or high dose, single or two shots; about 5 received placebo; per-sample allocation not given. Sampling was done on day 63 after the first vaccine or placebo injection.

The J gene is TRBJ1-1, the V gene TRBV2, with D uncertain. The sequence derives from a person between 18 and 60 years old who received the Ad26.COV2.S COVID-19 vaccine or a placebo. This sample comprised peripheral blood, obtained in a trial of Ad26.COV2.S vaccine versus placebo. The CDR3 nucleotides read TGTGCCAACCCCCCTGCGAGGGATGGTGAAGCTTTCTTT. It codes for CANPPARDGEAFF.